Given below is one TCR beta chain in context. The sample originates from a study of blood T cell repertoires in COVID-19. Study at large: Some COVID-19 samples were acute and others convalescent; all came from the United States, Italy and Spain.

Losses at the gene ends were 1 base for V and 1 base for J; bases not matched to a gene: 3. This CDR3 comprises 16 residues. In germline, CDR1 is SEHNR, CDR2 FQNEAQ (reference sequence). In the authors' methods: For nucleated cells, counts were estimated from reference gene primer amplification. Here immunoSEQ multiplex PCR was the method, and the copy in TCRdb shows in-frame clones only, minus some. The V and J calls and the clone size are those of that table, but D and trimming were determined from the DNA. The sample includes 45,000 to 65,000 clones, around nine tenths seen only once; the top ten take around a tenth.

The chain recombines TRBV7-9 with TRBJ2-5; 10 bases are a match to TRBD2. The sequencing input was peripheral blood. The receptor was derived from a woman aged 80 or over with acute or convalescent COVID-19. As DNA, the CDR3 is TGTGCCAGCAGCTTAGACCTAGCGGGAGTCCAAGAGACCCAGTACTTC. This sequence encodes CASSLDLAGVQETQYF. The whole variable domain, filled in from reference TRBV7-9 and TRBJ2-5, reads DTGVSQNPRHKITKRGQNVTFRCDPISEHNRLYWYRQTLGQGPEFLTYFQNEAQLEKSRLLSDRFSAERPKGSFSTLEIQRTEQGDSAMYLCASSLDLAGVQETQYFGPGTRLLVL.